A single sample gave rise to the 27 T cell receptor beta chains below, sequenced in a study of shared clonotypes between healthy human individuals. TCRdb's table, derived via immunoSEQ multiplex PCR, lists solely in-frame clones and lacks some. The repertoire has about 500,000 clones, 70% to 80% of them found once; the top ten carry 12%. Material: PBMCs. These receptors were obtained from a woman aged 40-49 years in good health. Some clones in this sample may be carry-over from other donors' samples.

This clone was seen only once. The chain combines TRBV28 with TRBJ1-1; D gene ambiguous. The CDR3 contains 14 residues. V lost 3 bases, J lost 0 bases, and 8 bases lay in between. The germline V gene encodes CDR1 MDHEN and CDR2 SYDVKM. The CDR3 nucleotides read TGTGCCAGCAGTTTGGTAGCAGTGAACACTGAAGCTTTCTTT. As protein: CASSLVAVNTEAFF.

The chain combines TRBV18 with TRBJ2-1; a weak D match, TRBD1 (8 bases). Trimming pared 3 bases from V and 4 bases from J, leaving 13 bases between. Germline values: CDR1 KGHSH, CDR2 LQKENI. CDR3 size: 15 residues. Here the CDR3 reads CASSPIQGGYNEQFF. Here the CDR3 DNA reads TGTGCCAGCTCACCGATACAGGGGGGGTACAATGAGCAGTTCTTC.

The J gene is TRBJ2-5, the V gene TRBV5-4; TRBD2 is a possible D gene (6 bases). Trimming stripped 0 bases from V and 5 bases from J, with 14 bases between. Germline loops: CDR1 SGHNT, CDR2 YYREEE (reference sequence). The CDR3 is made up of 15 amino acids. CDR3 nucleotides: TGTGCCAGCAGCTTGGAAGGCGGGGCGGCGGAGACCCAGTACTTC. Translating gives CASSLEGGAAETQYF.

As DNA, the CDR3 is TGTGCCACCAGCAGAGATCTGACCGGCTATGGCTACACCTTC. Translated, it gives CATSRDLTGYGYTF. The gene calls are TRBV15 and TRBJ1-2; D is unclear. The germline V gene has CDR1 LNHNV and CDR2 YYDKDF (reference sequence). Trimming removed 0 bases from V and 4 bases from J, with 9 bases in between. This CDR3 is built from 14 residues.

CDR3 nucleotides: TGCGCCAGCAGCTTGGTTGCAGTCTCTGCTCCGACCGGGGAGCTGTTTTTT. Translation gives CASSLVAVSAPTGELFF. V is TRBV5-1 and J is TRBJ2-2; D not certain. This CDR3 has 17 amino acids. CDR1 is SGHRS, CDR2 YFSETQ, per germline. Trimming took off 0 bases at V and 5 bases at J, with 17 bases between the two ends.

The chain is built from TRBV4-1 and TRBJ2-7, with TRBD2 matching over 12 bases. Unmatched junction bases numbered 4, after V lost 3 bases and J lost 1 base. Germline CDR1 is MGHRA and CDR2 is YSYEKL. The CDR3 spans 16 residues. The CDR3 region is CASSQDLAGGSYEQYF. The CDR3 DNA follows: TGCGCCAGCAGCCAGGACCTAGCGGGAGGGTCCTACGAGCAGTACTTC.

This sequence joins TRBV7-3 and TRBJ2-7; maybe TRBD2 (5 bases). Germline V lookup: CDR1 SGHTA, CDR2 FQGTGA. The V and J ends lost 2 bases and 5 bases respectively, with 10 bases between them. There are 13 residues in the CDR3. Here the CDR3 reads CASSLGRGNEQYF. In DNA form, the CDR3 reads TGTGCCAGCAGCTTAGGTCGAGGGAACGAGCAGTACTTC.

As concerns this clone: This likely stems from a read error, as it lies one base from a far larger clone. This CDR3 reads CASSGLSGSSDEQCF. The CDR3 region has the DNA TGTGCCAGCAGCGGTCTTAGCGGGAGTTCTGACGAGCAGTGCTTC. The genes are TRBV6-1 and TRBJ2-7, with 9 bases that match TRBD2. Germline CDR1 is MNHNS and CDR2 is SASEGT. This CDR3 comprises 15 residues.

The CDR3, as DNA: TGTGCTAGTGCCTCGACAGGGGTAGGCACTGAAGCTTTCTTT. This gives the protein CASASTGVGTEAFF. V gene TRBV12-5 combines with J gene TRBJ1-1; TRBD1 aligns across 8 bases. V was pared by 7 bases and J by 4 bases, with 8 bases of the junction left unmatched. The CDR3 loop spans 14 amino acids. Germline V gene lookup returns CDR1 LGHNT and CDR2 FRNRAP.

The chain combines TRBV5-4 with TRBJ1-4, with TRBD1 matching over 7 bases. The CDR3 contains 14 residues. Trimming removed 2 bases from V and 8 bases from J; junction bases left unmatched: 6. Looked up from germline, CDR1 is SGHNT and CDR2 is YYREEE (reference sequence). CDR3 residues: CASSLGGAGEKLFF. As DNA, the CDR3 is TGTGCCAGCAGCTTAGGGGGCGCGGGGGAAAAACTGTTTTTT. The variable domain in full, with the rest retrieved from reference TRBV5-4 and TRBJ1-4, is ETGVTQSPTHLIKTRGQQVTLRCSSQSGHNTVSWYQQALGQGPQFIFQYYREEENGRGNFPPRFSGLQFPNYSSELNVNALELDDSALYLCASSLGGAGEKLFFGSGTQLSVL.

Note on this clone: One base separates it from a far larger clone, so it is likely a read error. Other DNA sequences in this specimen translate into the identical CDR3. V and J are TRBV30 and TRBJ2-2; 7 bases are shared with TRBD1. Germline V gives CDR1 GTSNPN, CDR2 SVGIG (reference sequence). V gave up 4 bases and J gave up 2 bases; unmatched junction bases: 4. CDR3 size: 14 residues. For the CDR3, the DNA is TGTGCCTGGAACCGGGACAGTAACACCGGGGAGCTGTTTTTT. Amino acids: CAWNRDSNTGELFF. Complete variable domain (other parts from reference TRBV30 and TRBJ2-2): SQTIHQWPATLVQPVGSPLSLECTVEGTSNPNLYWYRQAAGRGLQLLFYSVGIGQISSEVPQNLSASRPQDRQFILSSKKLLLSDSGFYLCAWNRDSNTGELFFGEGSRLTVL.

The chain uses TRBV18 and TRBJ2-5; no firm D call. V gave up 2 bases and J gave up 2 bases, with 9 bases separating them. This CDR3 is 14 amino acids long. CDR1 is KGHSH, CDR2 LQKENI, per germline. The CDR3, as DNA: TGTGCCAGCTCACCAGTCAGTCGACAAGAGACCCAGTACTTC. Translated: CASSPVSRQETQYF.

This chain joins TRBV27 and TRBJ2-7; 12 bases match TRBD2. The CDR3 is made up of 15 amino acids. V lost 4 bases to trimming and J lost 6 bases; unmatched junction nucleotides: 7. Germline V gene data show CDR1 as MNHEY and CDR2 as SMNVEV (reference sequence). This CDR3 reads CASSSTLAGGTEQYF. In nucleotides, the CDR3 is TGTGCCAGCAGTTCCACACTAGCGGGAGGCACCGAGCAGTACTTC.

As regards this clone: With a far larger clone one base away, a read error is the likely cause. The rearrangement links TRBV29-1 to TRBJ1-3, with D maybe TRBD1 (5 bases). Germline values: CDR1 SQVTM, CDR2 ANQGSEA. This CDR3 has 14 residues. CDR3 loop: CSVADSASGNTIHF. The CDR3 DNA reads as TGCAGCGTGGCAGACAGCGCCTCTGGAAACACCATACATTTT.

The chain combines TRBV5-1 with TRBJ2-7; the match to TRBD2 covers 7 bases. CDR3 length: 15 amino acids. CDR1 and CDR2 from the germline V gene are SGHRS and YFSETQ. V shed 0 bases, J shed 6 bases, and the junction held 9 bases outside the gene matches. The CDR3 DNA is TGCGCCAGCAGCTTGGTGGGGGGGAGGTTGTCCGAGCAGTACTTC. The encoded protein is CASSLVGGRLSEQYF.

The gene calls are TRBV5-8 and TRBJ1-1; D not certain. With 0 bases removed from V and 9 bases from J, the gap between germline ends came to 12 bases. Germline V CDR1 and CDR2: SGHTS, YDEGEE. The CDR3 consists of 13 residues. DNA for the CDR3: TGTGCCAGCAGCTTGGGGATAGGCTGGAAAGCTTTCTTT. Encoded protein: CASSLGIGWKAFF.

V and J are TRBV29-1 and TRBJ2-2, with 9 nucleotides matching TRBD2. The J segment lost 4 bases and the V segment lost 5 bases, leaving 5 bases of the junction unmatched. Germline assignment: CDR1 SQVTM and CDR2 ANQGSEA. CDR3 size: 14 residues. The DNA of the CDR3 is TGCAGCGTTAATAGCGGGAGCCGCACCGGGGAGCTGTTTTTT. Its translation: CSVNSGSRTGELFF.

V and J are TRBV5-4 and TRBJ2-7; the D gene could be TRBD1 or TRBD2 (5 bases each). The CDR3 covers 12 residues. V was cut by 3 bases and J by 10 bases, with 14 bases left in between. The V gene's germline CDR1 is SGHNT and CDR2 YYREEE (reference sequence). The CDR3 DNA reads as TGTGCCAGCAGCTCCTCGGGACCAACACAGTACTTC. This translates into CASSSSGPTQYF.

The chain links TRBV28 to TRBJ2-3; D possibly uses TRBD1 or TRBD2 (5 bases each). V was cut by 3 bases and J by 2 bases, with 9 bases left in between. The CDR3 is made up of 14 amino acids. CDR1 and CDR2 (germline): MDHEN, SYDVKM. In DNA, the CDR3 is TGTGCCAGCAGTTTTCTGGGGACCACAGATACGCAGTATTTT. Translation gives CASSFLGTTDTQYF. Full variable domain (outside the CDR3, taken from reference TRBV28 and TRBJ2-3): DVKVTQSSRYLVKRTGEKVFLECVQDMDHENMFWYRQDPGLGLRLIYFSYDVKMKEKGDIPEGYSVSREKKERFSLILESASTNQTSMYLCASSFLGTTDTQYFGPGTRLTVL.

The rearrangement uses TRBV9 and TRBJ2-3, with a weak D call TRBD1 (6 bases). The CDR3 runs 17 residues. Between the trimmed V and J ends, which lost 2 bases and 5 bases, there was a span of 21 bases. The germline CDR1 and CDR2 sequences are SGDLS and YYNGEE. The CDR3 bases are TGTGCCAGCAGCGTCGTTTCCGGGACACCTGAAGGAGATACGCAGTATTTT. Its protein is CASSVVSGTPEGDTQYF.

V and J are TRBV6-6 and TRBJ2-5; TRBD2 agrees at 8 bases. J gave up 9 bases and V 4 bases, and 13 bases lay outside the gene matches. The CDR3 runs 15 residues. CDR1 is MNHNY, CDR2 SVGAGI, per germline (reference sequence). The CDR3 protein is CASSLPTWTSPAQYF. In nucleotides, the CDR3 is TGTGCCAGCAGTTTACCTACCTGGACTAGCCCGGCCCAGTACTTC.

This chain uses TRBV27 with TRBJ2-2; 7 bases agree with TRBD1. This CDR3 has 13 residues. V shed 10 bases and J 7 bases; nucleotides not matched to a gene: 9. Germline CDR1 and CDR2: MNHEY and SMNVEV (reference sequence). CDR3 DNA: TGTGCCACACGACAGGGTCGCGGCGGGGAGCTGTTTTTT. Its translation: CATRQGRGGELFF.

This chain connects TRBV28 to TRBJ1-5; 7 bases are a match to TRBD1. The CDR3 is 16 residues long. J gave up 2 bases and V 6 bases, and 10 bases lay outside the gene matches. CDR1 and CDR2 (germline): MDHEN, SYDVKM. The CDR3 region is CASSTPHRGGNQPQHF. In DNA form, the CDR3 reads TGTGCCAGCAGCACCCCCCACAGGGGTGGCAATCAGCCCCAGCATTTT.

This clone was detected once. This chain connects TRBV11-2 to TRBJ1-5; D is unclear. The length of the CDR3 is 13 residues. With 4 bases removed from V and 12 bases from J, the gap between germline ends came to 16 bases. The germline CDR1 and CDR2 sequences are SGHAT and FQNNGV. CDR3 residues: CASSSTLDGIQHF. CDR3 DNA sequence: TGTGCCAGCAGCTCAACCCTGGACGGGATCCAGCATTTT.

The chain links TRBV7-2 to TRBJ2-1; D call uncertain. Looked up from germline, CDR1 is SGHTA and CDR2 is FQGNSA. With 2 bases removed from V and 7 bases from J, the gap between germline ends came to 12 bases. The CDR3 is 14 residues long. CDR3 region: CASSLSGPANEQFF. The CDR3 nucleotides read TGTGCCAGCAGCTTAAGTGGGCCGGCGAATGAGCAGTTCTTC.

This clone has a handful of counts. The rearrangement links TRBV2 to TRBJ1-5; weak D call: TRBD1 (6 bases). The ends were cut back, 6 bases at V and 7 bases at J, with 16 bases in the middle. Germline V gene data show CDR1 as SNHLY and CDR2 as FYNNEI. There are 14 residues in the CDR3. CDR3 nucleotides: TGTGCCAGCAGCAACGACAGGTTGTACCAGCCCCAGCATTTT. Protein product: CASSNDRLYQPQHF.

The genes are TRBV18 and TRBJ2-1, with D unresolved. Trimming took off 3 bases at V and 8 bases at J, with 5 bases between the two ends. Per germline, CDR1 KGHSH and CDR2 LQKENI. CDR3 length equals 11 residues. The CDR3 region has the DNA TGTGCCAGCTCACCTGTCGATGAGCAGTTCTTC. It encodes CASSPVDEQFF. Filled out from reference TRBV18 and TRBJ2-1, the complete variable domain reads NAGVMQNPRHLVRRRGQEARLRCSPMKGHSHVYWYRQLPEEGLKFMVYLQKENIIDESGMPKERFSAEFPKEGPSILRIQQVVRGDSAAYFCASSPVDEQFFGPGTRLTVL.